Listed here are 12 T cell receptor beta chains from one sample, sequenced in a study of cytomegalovirus exposure and HLA in healthy donors. Researchers ran the PCR with 60 Vbeta and 13 Jbeta primers. The repertoire was sequenced with immunoSEQ multiplex PCR; TCRdb's copy has only in-frame clones and lacks some. This sample has under 200,000 clones, with roughly two thirds found just once. Sequencing was performed on PBMCs. Receptors were obtained from a woman aged 40 to 55 in good health and CMV-seropositive.

The chain's CDR3 is CSADRGTEAFF. As DNA, the CDR3 is TGCAGCGCCGACAGGGGCACTGAAGCTTTCTTT. The V and J genes are TRBV29-1 and TRBJ1-1; 8 bases align to TRBD1. This CDR3 region has 11 residues. Trimming took 7 bases from V and 4 from J; bases not matched to a gene: 2. Germline V CDR1 and CDR2: SQVTM, ANQGSEA.

The chain joins TRBV9 to TRBJ2-5; D may be TRBD1 (6 bases). Looked up from germline, CDR1 is SGDLS and CDR2 is YYNGEE. The length of the CDR3 is 14 residues. Trimming pared 4 bases from V and 5 bases from J, leaving 15 bases between. CDR3 residues: CASSSSVGGETQYF. DNA for the CDR3: TGTGCCAGCAGCTCTTCAGTTGGGGGCGAGACCCAGTACTTC.

The CDR3 nucleotides read TGTGCCAGCTCACTACGGACTAGCGGGAGTGGAATGCCCTACGAGCAGTACTTC. Its translation: CASSLRTSGSGMPYEQYF. The gene calls are TRBV18 and TRBJ2-7; 13 bases are shared with TRBD2. The length of the CDR3 is 18 residues. CDR1 is KGHSH and CDR2 is LQKENI in the germline V gene. V lost 4 bases and J lost 2; bases outside the gene matches: 11.

The CDR3 is CSACRVEGTEAFF. CDR3 DNA: TGCAGCGCCTGCAGGGTGGAGGGCACTGAAGCTTTCTTT. The V gene is TRBV29-1, the J gene TRBJ1-1; tentative D call: TRBD1 (5 bases). The CDR3 totals 13 residues. CDR1 is SQVTM and CDR2 is ANQGSEA in the germline V gene. Trimming removed 7 bases at V and 4 bases at J, with 16 bases between.

This clone came up once. The chain joins TRBV9 to TRBJ2-3; tentatively, D is TRBD2 (7 bases). The V gene lost 4 bases and the J gene lost 2 bases, with 17 bases spanning the gap. This CDR3 contains 16 residues. Germline V gene data show CDR1 as SGDLS and CDR2 as YYNGEE. The CDR3 sequence is CASSNRGGGTTDTQYF. The CDR3 DNA sequence: TGTGCCAGCAGCAATAGAGGCGGGGGCACCACAGATACGCAGTATTTT.

This clone was counted a few times. DNA for the CDR3: TGTGCCAGTAGTGCTCGACTAGCGGGAGTGTACACAGATACGCAGTATTTT. Translating it yields CASSARLAGVYTDTQYF. The chain recombines TRBV19 with TRBJ2-3, with 12 bases aligning to TRBD2. The germline CDR1 and CDR2 sequences are LNHDA and SQIVND (reference sequence). The CDR3 has 17 amino acids. Losses at the gene ends were 5 bases for V and 2 bases for J; bases not matched to a gene: 8.

The rearrangement links TRBV6-6 to TRBJ2-1, with 11 bases that match TRBD2. The CDR3 length is 13 residues. V trimming: 6 bases; J trimming: 8 bases; junction bases outside the gene matches: 3. CDR1 MNHNY and CDR2 SVGAGI come from the germline V gene (reference sequence). The CDR3 spells CASRLAGDHEQFF. CDR3 bases: TGTGCCAGCAGACTAGCGGGAGACCATGAGCAGTTCTTC.

The sample holds a few counts of this clone. The genes are TRBV4-3 and TRBJ1-4; 9 nucleotides line up with TRBD1. The CDR3 consists of 13 residues. V lost 2 bases to trimming and J lost 12 bases; unmatched junction nucleotides: 4. Germline CDR1 LGHNA, CDR2 YSLEER. The CDR3 DNA reads as TGCGCCAGCAGCCAAAATCGACAGGGGGAACTGTTTTTT. It is translated as CASSQNRQGELFF.

In its sample, this clone was seen a few times. The V call is TRBV29-1, the J call TRBJ1-6; D might be TRBD1 (5 bases). The germline V gene encodes CDR1 SQVTM and CDR2 ANQGSEA. V was pared by 3 bases and J by 4 bases, with 13 bases between. The CDR3 has 15 residues. The CDR3 sequence: CSVENRKMYNSPLHF. The DNA of the CDR3 is TGCAGCGTTGAGAACAGGAAAATGTATAATTCACCCCTCCACTTT.

CDR3 residues: CASSRRGGAQETQYF. CDR3 nucleotides: TGCGCCAGCAGCCGGCGGGGGGGAGCCCAAGAGACCCAGTACTTC. The V gene is TRBV4-3, the J gene TRBJ2-5; 9 bases align to TRBD2. Germline V gene data show CDR1 as LGHNA and CDR2 as YSLEER. There are 15 residues in the CDR3. V dropped 4 bases and J dropped 1; count of bases not matched to a gene: 4.

The chain uses TRBV15 and TRBJ2-1, with 7 bases lining up with TRBD1. In germline, CDR1 is LNHNV, CDR2 YYDKDF (reference sequence). The V and J ends lost 0 bases and 2 bases, in that order; junction bases with no gene match: 4. The CDR3 is 16 residues long. CDR3 sequence (DNA): TGTGCCACCAGCAGAGATGTAACAGGGGCCTACAATGAGCAGTTCTTC. It yields the protein CATSRDVTGAYNEQFF.

The rearrangement joins TRBV27 to TRBJ1-2, with a tentative D call TRBD1 (5 bases). Trimming pared 11 bases from V and 7 bases from J, leaving 11 bases between. The CDR3 extends over 10 amino acids. Germline CDR1 is MNHEY and CDR2 is SMNVEV (reference sequence). The CDR3 reads CADRDCGYTF. DNA for the CDR3: TGTGCCGACCGGGACTGTGGCTACACCTTC.